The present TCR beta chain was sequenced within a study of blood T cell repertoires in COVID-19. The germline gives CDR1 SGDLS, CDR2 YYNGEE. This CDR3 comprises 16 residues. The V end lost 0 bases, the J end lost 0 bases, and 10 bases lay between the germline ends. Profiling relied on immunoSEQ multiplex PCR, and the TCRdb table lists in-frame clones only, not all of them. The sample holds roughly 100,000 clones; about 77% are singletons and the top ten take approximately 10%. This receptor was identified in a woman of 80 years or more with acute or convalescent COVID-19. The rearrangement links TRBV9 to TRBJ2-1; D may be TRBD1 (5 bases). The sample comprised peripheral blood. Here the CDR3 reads CASSVGQLSSYNEQFF. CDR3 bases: TGTGCCAGCAGCGTAGGACAGCTAAGCTCCTACAATGAGCAGTTCTTC. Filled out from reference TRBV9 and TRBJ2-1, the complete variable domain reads DSGVTQTPKHLITATGQRVTLRCSPRSGDLSVYWYQQSLDQGLQFLIQYYNGEERAKGNILERFSAQQFPDLHSELNLSSLELGDSALYFCASSVGQLSSYNEQFFGPGTRLTVL.